Below are 29 T cell receptor beta chains sequenced from a single sample in a study of early T cells in non-severe SARS-CoV-2 infection. Each CDR3 protein is one row after TCRdb ran MiXCR on the 5' RACE reads. The sample shows tens of thousands of distinct CDR3 sequences, 6% to 7% of them seen only once. Sequences were obtained from whole blood. The receptors derive from an adult who was a healthcare worker with PCR-confirmed SARS-CoV-2 infection or an uninfected control (not recorded which).

Many counts were recorded for this clonotype. The CDR3 loop is CASSLNPGTYEQYF. CDR3 nucleotides: TGCGCCAGCAGCTTGAACCCGGGCACCTACGAGCAGTACTTC. This chain connects TRBV5-1 to TRBJ2-7, with unresolved D. The CDR3 loop spans 14 amino acids. Germline V gene lookup returns CDR1 SGHRS and CDR2 YFSETQ. V gave up 1 base and J gave up 2 bases, with 10 bases separating them.

This clonotype showed up many times. This chain uses TRBV7-2 with TRBJ2-3; 9 positions match TRBD1. The CDR3 runs to 16 residues. Germline V gene data show CDR1 as SGHTA and CDR2 as FQGNSA. V was pared by 4 bases and J by 4 bases, with 9 bases of the junction left unmatched. CDR3 in amino acids: CASSSAGTGRADTQYF. CDR3 nucleotide sequence: TGTGCCAGCAGCTCCGCCGGGACAGGGAGGGCAGATACGCAGTATTTT.

This clonotype appeared many times. V is TRBV7-9 and J is TRBJ2-5; D is uncertain. Germline loops: CDR1 SEHNR, CDR2 FQNEAQ (reference sequence). The CDR3 totals 11 residues. The V end lost 7 bases, the J end lost 1 base, and 4 bases lay between the germline ends. The CDR3 protein is CASTPQETQYF. The CDR3 DNA reads TGTGCCAGCACCCCCCAAGAGACCCAGTACTTC.

This clonotype was observed many times. The gene calls are TRBV2 and TRBJ2-3, with 7 nucleotides matching TRBD2. V lost 8 bases, J lost 1 base, and 6 bases stayed unmatched. The CDR3 loop spans 14 amino acids. The germline gives CDR1 SNHLY, CDR2 FYNNEI. In DNA form, the CDR3 reads TGTGCCAGCGCCTGGGGAGGGGGCACAGATACGCAGTATTTT. It translates to CASAWGGGTDTQYF. The full variable domain, its missing parts supplied by reference TRBV2 and TRBJ2-3, is EPEVTQTPSHQVTQMGQEVILRCVPISNHLYFYWYRQILGQKVEFLVSFYNNEISEKSEIFDDQFSVERPDGSNFTLKIRSTKLEDSAMYFCASAWGGGTDTQYFGPGTRLTVL.

In its sample, this clonotype was seen many times. The chain combines TRBV2 with TRBJ1-6; no clear D gene. The germline CDR1 and CDR2 sequences are SNHLY and FYNNEI. Trimming pared 4 bases from V and 7 bases from J, leaving 11 bases between. The CDR3 extends over 14 amino acids. In DNA form, the CDR3 reads TGTGCCAGCAGTGCTAACCAGGAAAATTCACCCCTCCACTTT. This sequence encodes CASSANQENSPLHF.

This clonotype was picked up many times. This rearrangement joins TRBV28 to TRBJ1-6; possible D gene TRBD1, 5 bases. Germline assignment: CDR1 MDHEN and CDR2 SYDVKM. With 2 bases removed from V and 8 bases from J, the gap between germline ends came to 13 bases. The CDR3 extends over 15 amino acids. The CDR3: CASSLGSGQYSPLHF. CDR3 coding DNA: TGTGCCAGCAGTTTAGGGTCGGGGCAATATTCACCCCTCCACTTT.

This clonotype was recorded at least ten times. The chain joins TRBV2 to TRBJ2-1, with 11 bases identical to TRBD2. The CDR3 spans 16 residues. V trimming: 1 base; J trimming: 2 bases; junction bases outside the gene matches: 1. Per germline, CDR1 SNHLY and CDR2 FYNNEI. The CDR3 sequence: CASSEGTSGPYNEQFF. CDR3 coding DNA: TGTGCCAGCAGTGAAGGGACTAGCGGGCCCTACAATGAGCAGTTCTTC.

Ten or more counts support this clonotype. This chain uses TRBV29-1 with TRBJ2-7; D gene uncertain. This CDR3 region has 12 residues. The V gene's germline CDR1 is SQVTM and CDR2 ANQGSEA. The V end was cut by 4 bases, the J end by 3 bases, with 10 bases between. The CDR3 DNA reads TGCAGCGTTGGGGGTGATAGCTACGAGCAGTACTTC. Translating gives CSVGGDSYEQYF.

This clonotype was seen at least ten times. The chain carries TRBV6-5 and TRBJ2-7, with 8 bases that match TRBD2. Germline trimming cut 6 bases from V and 7 bases from J; bases unmatched to any gene: 11. The CDR3 loop spans 14 amino acids. The germline CDR1 and CDR2 sequences are MNHEY and SVGAGI. CDR3 residues: CASRPGLVTREQYF. The DNA for the CDR3 is TGTGCCAGCAGACCGGGACTAGTGACGCGGGAGCAGTACTTC.

At least ten counts were recorded for this clonotype. The chain joins TRBV12-3 or TRBV12-4 to TRBJ2-1, with D possibly being TRBD1 (6 bases). The CDR3 is made up of 15 amino acids. Trimming pared 1 base from V and 2 bases from J, leaving 9 bases between. CDR3 sequence (DNA): TGTGCCAGCAGTTTAGAACGACAGGCCTACAATGAGCAGTTCTTC. This translates into CASSLERQAYNEQFF.

This clonotype is classed as medium-sized. V gene TRBV12-3 or TRBV12-4 combines with J gene TRBJ1-2; D call uncertain. This CDR3 has 13 amino acids. Trimming left V 3 bases short and J 2 bases short, with 7 bases between. The CDR3, as DNA: TGTGCCAGCAGTTTGTCGGGAAACTATGGCTACACCTTC. As protein: CASSLSGNYGYTF.

There are many counts of this clonotype. The rearrangement links TRBV20-1 to TRBJ2-5, with 7 bases lining up with TRBD2. Germline V CDR1 and CDR2: DFQATT, SNEGSKA (reference sequence). The CDR3 is 17 amino acids. The V and J ends lost 1 base and 4 bases, in that order; junction bases with no gene match: 15. The CDR3 DNA reads TGCAGTGCTAGAGGAGTTAGATTGCGGGAGAGTCGAGAGACCCAGTACTTC. Its translation is CSARGVRLRESRETQYF.

This rearrangement joins TRBV28 to TRBJ2-7; D ambiguous. The ends were cut back, 2 bases at V and 2 bases at J, with 1 base in the middle. The CDR3 loop spans 11 amino acids. Germline V lookup: CDR1 MDHEN, CDR2 SYDVKM. CDR3 DNA sequence: TGTGCCAGCAGTTTAGCCTACGAGCAGTACTTC. Translated, it gives CASSLAYEQYF. Filled out from reference TRBV28 and TRBJ2-7, the complete variable domain reads DVKVTQSSRYLVKRTGEKVFLECVQDMDHENMFWYRQDPGLGLRLIYFSYDVKMKEKGDIPEGYSVSREKKERFSLILESASTNQTSMYLCASSLAYEQYFGPGTRLTVT.

This clonotype was found many times. The chain uses TRBV20-1 and TRBJ2-1; 7 positions agree with TRBD2. The germline V gene has CDR1 DFQATT and CDR2 SNEGSKA (reference sequence). The CDR3 extends over 15 amino acids. With V trimmed by 3 bases and J by 0 bases, 5 bases remained unmatched. The CDR3 DNA is TGCAGTGCTAGGCCAGGCGGGAGCTCCTACAATGAGCAGTTCTTC. It specifies CSARPGGSSYNEQFF.

This clonotype has at least ten counts. This chain links TRBV20-1 with TRBJ2-7; TRBD2 agrees at 7 bases. V dropped 1 base and J dropped 1; count of bases not matched to a gene: 10. The CDR3 sequence is 16 residues long. Looked up from germline, CDR1 is DFQATT and CDR2 is SNEGSKA (reference sequence). The DNA for the CDR3 is TGCAGTGCTAGAGCTAGCGGTTTGGGCGTTTCCTACGAGCAGTACTTC. As protein: CSARASGLGVSYEQYF.

The sample holds a few counts of this clonotype. The chain uses TRBV27 and TRBJ2-2, with TRBD2 as a possible D gene (5 bases). V lost 6 bases and J 0 bases, leaving 17 bases between the germline ends. The CDR3 loop spans 17 amino acids. The germline V gene encodes CDR1 MNHEY and CDR2 SMNVEV (reference sequence). The CDR3 DNA reads TGTGCCAGCAGCCTTAGCGTCGCGTTAACGAACACCGGGGAGCTGTTTTTT. Translation gives CASSLSVALTNTGELFF.

This clonotype was seen a handful of times. The rearrangement uses TRBV28 and TRBJ1-2; D gene uncertain. This CDR3 is 15 amino acids long. Per the germline V gene, CDR1 is MDHEN and CDR2 is SYDVKM. V was pared by 1 base and J by 3 bases, with 12 bases between. The CDR3 nucleotides are TGTGCCAGCAGTTTATTAGGTGGGGAGTACTATGGCTACACCTTC. It encodes CASSLLGGEYYGYTF.

This clonotype was detected ten times or more. J is TRBJ1-1 and V is TRBV7-8, with 10 positions matching TRBD1. The length of the CDR3 is 16 residues. The junction had 11 bases not matched to a gene; V was cut back by 5 bases and J by 5 bases. Germline CDR1 reads SGHVS; CDR2 reads FQNEAQ. The CDR3 is CASSLRDRGAMTEAFF. Written as DNA, the CDR3 is TGTGCCAGCAGCCTCCGGGACAGGGGTGCGATGACTGAAGCTTTCTTT. The complete variable domain, with remaining parts taken from reference TRBV7-8 and TRBJ1-1, reads GAGVSQSPRYKVAKRGQDVALRCDPISGHVSLFWYQQALGQGPEFLTYFQNEAQLDKSGLPSDRFFAERPEGSVSTLKIQRTQQEDSAVYLCASSLRDRGAMTEAFFGQGTRLTVV.

As DNA, the CDR3 is TGCAGTGGATACATTACTCTAGCGGGAGGAGGGGACATTCAGTACTTC. This codes for CSGYITLAGGGDIQYF. The chain joins TRBV20-1 to TRBJ2-4; 11 positions match TRBD2. V lost 7 bases to trimming and J lost 8 bases; unmatched junction nucleotides: 16. Germline lookup yields CDR1 DFQATT and CDR2 SNEGSKA (reference sequence). The CDR3 extends over 16 amino acids.

As regards this clonotype: A much bigger clone sits one base away, suggesting this may be a read error. The rearrangement links TRBV10-3 to TRBJ2-1; possible D gene TRBD2, 6 bases. This CDR3 is 15 amino acids long. Per germline, CDR1 ENHRY and CDR2 SYGVKD. The CDR3 loop is CAISPLANSCNEQFF. CDR3 sequence (DNA): TGTGCCATCAGTCCCCTAGCGAACTCCTGCAATGAGCAGTTCTTC.

This clonotype was seen ten or more times. The chain uses TRBV7-2 and TRBJ2-5; maybe TRBD1 (5 bases). CDR1 is SGHTA, CDR2 FQGNSA, per germline. This CDR3 spans 15 amino acids. V lost 7 bases to trimming and J lost 5 bases, with 20 bases between them. CDR3 bases: TGTGCCAGCACTAACGAAGGTGTTGGGGCGGAGACCCAGTACTTC. Translated, it gives CASTNEGVGAETQYF.

This clonotype was seen many times. V gene TRBV4-1 combines with J gene TRBJ1-2; D remains unclear. The CDR3 runs to 15 residues. The germline CDR1 and CDR2 sequences are MGHRA and YSYEKL. Trimming took 5 bases from V and 3 from J, leaving 16 bases between them. The CDR3 DNA is TGCGCCAGCAGCTTGGTGCGTGCTGAGTACTATGGCTACACCTTC. It is translated as CASSLVRAEYYGYTF.

This clonotype was seen at least ten times. The chain uses TRBV20-1 and TRBJ1-5; TRBD1 agrees at 7 bases. With 4 bases clipped from V and 0 bases from J, the junction kept 9 bases outside the gene matches. The CDR3 runs 16 residues. Germline V gives CDR1 DFQATT, CDR2 SNEGSKA (reference sequence). CDR3 nucleotide sequence: TGCAGTGCTACGTTAGATGGGACAGATAGCAATCAGCCCCAGCATTTT. The encoded protein is CSATLDGTDSNQPQHF.

Ten or more counts support this clonotype. The rearrangement uses TRBV5-1 and TRBJ1-4; the match to TRBD1 covers 7 bases. The CDR3 runs 13 residues. J gave up 5 bases and V 5 bases, and 3 bases lay outside the gene matches. CDR1 and CDR2 from the germline V gene are SGHRS and YFSETQ. This CDR3 reads CASRRDSNEKLFF. The CDR3 nucleotides are TGCGCCAGCAGAAGGGACAGCAATGAAAAACTGTTTTTT.

This clonotype was seen at least ten times. The gene calls are TRBV6-1 and TRBJ2-2; a possible D gene is TRBD2 (6 bases). This CDR3 is 16 amino acids long. The ends were cut back, 2 bases at V and 5 bases at J, with 15 bases in the middle. The V gene's germline CDR1 is MNHNS and CDR2 SASEGT. CDR3 DNA sequence: TGTGCCAGCAGTGAATATTTCGGGGGTCGAACCGGGGAGCTGTTTTTT. Translated, it gives CASSEYFGGRTGELFF.

In regard to this clonotype: Just one base apart from a much larger clone, this may be a read error. The chain joins TRBV11-2 to TRBJ2-1; D is ambiguous. Per germline, CDR1 SGHAT and CDR2 FQNNGV. This CDR3 is 14 amino acids long. CDR3 region: CASSAQSLYNKQFF. DNA for the CDR3: TGTGCCAGCAGCGCACAGAGTTTGTACAATAAGCAGTTCTTC. Full variable domain (rest looked up from reference TRBV11-2 and TRBJ2-1): EAGVAQSPRYKIIEKRQSVAFWCNPISGHATLYWYQQILGQGPKLLIQFQNNGVVDDSQLPKDRFSAERLKGVDSTLKIQPAKLEDSAVYLCASSAQSLYNKQFFGPGTRLTVL.

By sample fraction, this clonotype is medium-sized. V and J are TRBV18 and TRBJ1-1; D call uncertain. Germline assignment: CDR1 KGHSH and CDR2 LQKENI. Trimming removed 5 bases from V and 3 bases from J, with 16 bases in between. The CDR3 loop spans 15 amino acids. CDR3 coding DNA: TGTGCCAGCTCAAAAGGAGGAGGGAGGGACACTGAAGCTTTCTTT. Translated: CASSKGGGRDTEAFF.

This clonotype was counted ten times or more. This chain joins TRBV29-1 and TRBJ2-2; a possible D gene is TRBD1 (5 bases). V gave up 3 bases and J gave up 0 bases, with 5 bases separating them. CDR3 length: 13 amino acids. The germline V gene encodes CDR1 SQVTM and CDR2 ANQGSEA. The CDR3 reads CSVDRANTGELFF. DNA for the CDR3: TGCAGCGTTGACAGGGCGAACACCGGGGAGCTGTTTTTT.

This clonotype has a count of ten or more. The CDR3, as DNA: TGTGCCAGCAGCCCAGACTTTTTAGGGGCTGGGACTGAAGCTTTCTTT. Translated: CASSPDFLGAGTEAFF. The rearrangement uses TRBV7-3 and TRBJ1-1; D perhaps matches TRBD1 (5 bases). Germline CDR1 and CDR2: SGHTA and FQGTGA. V lost 5 bases to trimming and J lost 5 bases, with 21 bases between them. This CDR3 is built from 16 residues.